The T cell receptor beta chain under discussion was sequenced for a study of T cells in Graves' hyperthyroidism and ophthalmopathy. As for the study in general: Once the initial diagnosis was made, peripheral blood was obtained before any treatment. Broader study findings: Most expanded thyroid clonotypes above 0.001 recurred in blood. Onset of ophthalmopathy came a median around 6.5 months after the model predicted it.

The CDR3 is 17 amino acids. V shed 4 bases and J shed 0 bases, with 19 bases lying between them. Germline loops: CDR1 SGHRS, CDR2 YFSETQ. RNA transcripts gave rise to amplified TCR beta CDR3 regions. The study used the HTBI primer set for a first-round RT-PCR of the TCR CDR3. TCRdb re-analysed the multiplex PCR reads in MiXCR, keeping a single row per CDR3 protein. The table records hundreds of thousands of distinct CDR3 sequences, 20% to 25% of them present only once. This clonotype showed up many times. Its specificity is not known. This receptor was identified in a man in his thirties or forties with Graves' ophthalmopathy. The V call is TRBV5-1, the J call TRBJ1-2, with D perhaps TRBD1 (6 bases). The source material was blood. The CDR3 loop is CASSAVAGASPNYGYTF. Here the CDR3 DNA reads TGCGCCAGCAGCGCGGTGGCAGGGGCCTCTCCTAACTATGGCTACACCTTC.